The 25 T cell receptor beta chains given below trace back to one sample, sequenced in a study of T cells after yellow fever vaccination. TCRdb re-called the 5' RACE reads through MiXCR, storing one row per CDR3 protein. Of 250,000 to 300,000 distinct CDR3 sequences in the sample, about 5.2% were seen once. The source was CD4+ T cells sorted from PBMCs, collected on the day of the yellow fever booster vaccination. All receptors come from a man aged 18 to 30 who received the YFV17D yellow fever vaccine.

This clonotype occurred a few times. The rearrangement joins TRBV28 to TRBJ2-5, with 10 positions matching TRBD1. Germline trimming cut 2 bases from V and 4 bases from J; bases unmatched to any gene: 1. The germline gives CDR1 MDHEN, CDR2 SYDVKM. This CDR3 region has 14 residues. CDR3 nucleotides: TGTGCCAGCAGTTTAGGGGACAGGGGAGAGACCCAGTACTTC. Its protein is CASSLGDRGETQYF.

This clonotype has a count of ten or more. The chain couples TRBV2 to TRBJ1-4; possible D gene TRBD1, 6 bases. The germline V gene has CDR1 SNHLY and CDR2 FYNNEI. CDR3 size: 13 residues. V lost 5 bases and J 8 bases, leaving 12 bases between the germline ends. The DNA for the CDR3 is TGTGCCAGCAGTCGGGGGGCTTGGGAAAAACTGTTTTTT. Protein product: CASSRGAWEKLFF. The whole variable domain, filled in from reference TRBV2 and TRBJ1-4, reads EPEVTQTPSHQVTQMGQEVILRCVPISNHLYFYWYRQILGQKVEFLVSFYNNEISEKSEIFDDQFSVERPDGSNFTLKIRSTKLEDSAMYFCASSRGAWEKLFFGSGTQLSVL.

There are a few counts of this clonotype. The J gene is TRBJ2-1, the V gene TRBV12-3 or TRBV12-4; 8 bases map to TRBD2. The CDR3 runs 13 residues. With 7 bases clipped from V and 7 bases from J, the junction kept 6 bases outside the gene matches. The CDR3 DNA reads TGTGCCAGCAACCTTGGCGGGGGGAATGAGCAGTTCTTC. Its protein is CASNLGGGNEQFF.

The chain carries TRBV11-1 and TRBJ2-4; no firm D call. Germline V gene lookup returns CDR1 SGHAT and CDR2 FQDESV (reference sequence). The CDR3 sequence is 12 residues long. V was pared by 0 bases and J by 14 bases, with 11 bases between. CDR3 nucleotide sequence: TGTGCCAGCAGCTTAGCGGACGCGGTTAAGTACTTC. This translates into CASSLADAVKYF.

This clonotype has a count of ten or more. The CDR3 DNA reads TGTGCCAGCAGCCAGGGACTAGCGGGGAGCTCCTACAATGAGCAGTTCTTC. Translating gives CASSQGLAGSSYNEQFF. The chain employs TRBV5-4 and TRBJ2-1, with 13 bases matching TRBD2. Trimming took 4 bases from V and 0 from J; bases not matched to a gene: 4. The CDR3 is 17 amino acids. Germline V gene lookup returns CDR1 SGHNT and CDR2 YYREEE (reference sequence). The variable domain in full, with the rest retrieved from reference TRBV5-4 and TRBJ2-1, is ETGVTQSPTHLIKTRGQQVTLRCSSQSGHNTVSWYQQALGQGPQFIFQYYREEENGRGNFPPRFSGLQFPNYSSELNVNALELDDSALYLCASSQGLAGSSYNEQFFGPGTRLTVL.

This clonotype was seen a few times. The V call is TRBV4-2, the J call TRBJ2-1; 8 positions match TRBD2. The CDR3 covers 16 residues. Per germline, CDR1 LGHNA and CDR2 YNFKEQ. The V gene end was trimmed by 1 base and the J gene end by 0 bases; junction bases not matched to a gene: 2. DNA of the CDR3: TGTGCCAGCAGCCAAGCAGGGACTAGCTCCTACAATGAGCAGTTCTTC. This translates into CASSQAGTSSYNEQFF.

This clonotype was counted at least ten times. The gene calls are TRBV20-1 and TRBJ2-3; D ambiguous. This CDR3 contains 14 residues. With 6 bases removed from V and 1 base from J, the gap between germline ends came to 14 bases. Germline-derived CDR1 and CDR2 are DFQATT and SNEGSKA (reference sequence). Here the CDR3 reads CSAPVSGRTDTQYF. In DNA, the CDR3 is TGCAGTGCCCCCGTGAGTGGGCGCACAGATACGCAGTATTTT.

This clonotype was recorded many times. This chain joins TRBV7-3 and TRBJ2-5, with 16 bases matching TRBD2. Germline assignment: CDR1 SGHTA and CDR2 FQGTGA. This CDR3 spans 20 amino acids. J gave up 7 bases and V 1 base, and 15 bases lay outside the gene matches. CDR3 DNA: TGTGCCAGCAGCTTAAATCCGGGACTAGCGGGGGGGTCTGAGGACGTGACCCAGTACTTC. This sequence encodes CASSLNPGLAGGSEDVTQYF.

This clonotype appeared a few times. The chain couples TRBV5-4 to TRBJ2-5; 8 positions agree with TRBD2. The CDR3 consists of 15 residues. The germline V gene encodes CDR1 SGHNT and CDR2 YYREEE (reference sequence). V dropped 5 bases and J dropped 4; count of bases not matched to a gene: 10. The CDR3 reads CASSSGAGAGETQYF. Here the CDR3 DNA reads TGTGCCAGCAGTTCAGGAGCGGGGGCAGGAGAGACCCAGTACTTC.

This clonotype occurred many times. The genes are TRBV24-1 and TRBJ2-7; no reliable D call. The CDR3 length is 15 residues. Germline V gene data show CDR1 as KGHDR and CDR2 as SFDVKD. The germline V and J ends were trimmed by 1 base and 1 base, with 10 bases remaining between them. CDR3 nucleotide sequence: TGTGCCACCAGTGATTTATGGGCCGATTCCTACGAGCAGTACGTC. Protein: CATSDLWADSYEQYV.

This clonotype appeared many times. CDR3 region: CASSPSRADTQYF. The CDR3 nucleotides are TGTGCCAGCAGCCCGTCTAGAGCAGATACGCAGTATTTT. The rearrangement links TRBV7-2 to TRBJ2-3; D not certain. The CDR3 covers 13 residues. V lost 5 bases and J 4 bases, leaving 10 bases between the germline ends. In germline, CDR1 is SGHTA, CDR2 FQGNSA. Drawing the rest from reference TRBV7-2 and TRBJ2-3, the complete variable domain is GAGVSQSPSNKVTEKGKDVELRCDPISGHTALYWYRQSLGQGLEFLIYFQGNSAPDKSGLPSDRFSAERTGGSVSTLTIQRTQQEDSAVYLCASSPSRADTQYFGPGTRLTVL.

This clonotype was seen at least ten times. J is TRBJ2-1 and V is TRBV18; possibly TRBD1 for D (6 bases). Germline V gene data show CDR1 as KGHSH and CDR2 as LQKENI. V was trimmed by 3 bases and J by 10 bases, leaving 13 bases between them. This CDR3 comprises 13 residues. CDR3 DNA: TGTGCCAGCTCACCCATACAGGGCGGGGAGCAGTTCTTC. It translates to CASSPIQGGEQFF.

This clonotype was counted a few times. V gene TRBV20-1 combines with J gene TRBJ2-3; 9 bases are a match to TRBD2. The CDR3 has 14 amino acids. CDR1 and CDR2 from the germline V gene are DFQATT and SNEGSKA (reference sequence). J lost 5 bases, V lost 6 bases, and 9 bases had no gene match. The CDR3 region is CSARLAVWGDTQYF. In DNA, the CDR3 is TGCAGTGCGAGACTAGCGGTTTGGGGAGATACGCAGTATTTT.

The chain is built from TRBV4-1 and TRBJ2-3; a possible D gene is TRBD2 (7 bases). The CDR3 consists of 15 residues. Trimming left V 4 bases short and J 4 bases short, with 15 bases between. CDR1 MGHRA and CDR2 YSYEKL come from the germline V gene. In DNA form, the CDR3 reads TGCGCCAGCAGCCGTCTATGGGGGGGCGCAGATACGCAGTATTTT. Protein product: CASSRLWGGADTQYF.

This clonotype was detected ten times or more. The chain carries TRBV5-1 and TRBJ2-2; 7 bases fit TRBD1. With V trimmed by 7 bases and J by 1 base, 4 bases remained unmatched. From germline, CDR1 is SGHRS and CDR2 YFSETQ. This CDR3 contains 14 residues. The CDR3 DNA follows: TGCGCCAGCCGGGGACAGAAGAACACCGGGGAGCTGTTTTTT. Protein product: CASRGQKNTGELFF.

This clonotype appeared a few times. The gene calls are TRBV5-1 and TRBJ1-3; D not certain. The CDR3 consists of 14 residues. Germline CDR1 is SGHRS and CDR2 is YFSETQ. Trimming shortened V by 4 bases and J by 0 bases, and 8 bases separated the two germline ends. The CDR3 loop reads CASSIGSSGNTIYF. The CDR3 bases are TGCGCCAGCAGCATCGGGAGCTCTGGAAACACCATATATTTT.

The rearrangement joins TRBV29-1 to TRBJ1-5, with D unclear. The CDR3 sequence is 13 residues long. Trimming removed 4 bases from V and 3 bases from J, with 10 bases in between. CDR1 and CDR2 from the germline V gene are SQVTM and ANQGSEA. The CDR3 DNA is TGCAGCGTTGTATTGGGTATCAATCAGCCCCAGCATTTT. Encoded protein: CSVVLGINQPQHF.

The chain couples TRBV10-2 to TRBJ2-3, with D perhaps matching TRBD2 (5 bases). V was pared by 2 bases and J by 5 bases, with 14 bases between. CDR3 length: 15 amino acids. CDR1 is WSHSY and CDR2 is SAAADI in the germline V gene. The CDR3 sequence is CASSERINGGDTQYF. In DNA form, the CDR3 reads TGCGCCAGCAGTGAGAGGATAAATGGAGGAGATACGCAGTATTTT.

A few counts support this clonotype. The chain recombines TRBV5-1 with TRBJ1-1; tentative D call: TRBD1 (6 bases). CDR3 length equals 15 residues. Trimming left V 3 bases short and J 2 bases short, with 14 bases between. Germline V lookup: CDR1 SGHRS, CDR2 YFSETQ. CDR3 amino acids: CASSSTGWRNTEAFF. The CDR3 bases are TGCGCCAGCAGCTCTACAGGGTGGAGAAACACTGAAGCTTTCTTT.

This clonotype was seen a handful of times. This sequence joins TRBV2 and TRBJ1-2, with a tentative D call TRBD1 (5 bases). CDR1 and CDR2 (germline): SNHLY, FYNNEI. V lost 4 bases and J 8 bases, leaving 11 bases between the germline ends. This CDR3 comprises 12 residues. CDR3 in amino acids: CASSAGIIGYTF. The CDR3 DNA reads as TGTGCCAGCAGTGCAGGGATCATCGGCTACACCTTC.

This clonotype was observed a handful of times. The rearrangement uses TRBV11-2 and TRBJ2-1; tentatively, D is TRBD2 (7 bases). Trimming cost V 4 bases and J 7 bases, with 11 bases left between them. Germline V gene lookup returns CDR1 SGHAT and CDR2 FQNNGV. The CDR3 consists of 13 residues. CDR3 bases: TGTGCCAGCAGCTCGGGGGGCCCTAATGAGCAGTTCTTC. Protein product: CASSSGGPNEQFF.

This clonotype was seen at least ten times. CDR3 bases: TGTGCCAGCACCTTCGGGCAGGGGACGAGCTCCTACGAGCAGTACTTC. Its protein product is CASTFGQGTSSYEQYF. This sequence joins TRBV2 and TRBJ2-7, with D tentatively TRBD1 (6 bases). This CDR3 has 16 residues. V dropped 7 bases and J dropped 0 bases, with 19 bases sitting between them. Germline CDR1 and CDR2: SNHLY and FYNNEI.

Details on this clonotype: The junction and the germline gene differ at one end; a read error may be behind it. CDR3 in DNA: TGTGCCAGCAGTGAAGATGGGGCGGGGGGAGATACACAGTATTTT. Translated: CASSEDGAGGDTQYF. The chain has TRBV2 and TRBJ2-3, with 8 bases aligning to TRBD2. CDR1 and CDR2 (germline): SNHLY, FYNNEI. This CDR3 region has 15 residues.

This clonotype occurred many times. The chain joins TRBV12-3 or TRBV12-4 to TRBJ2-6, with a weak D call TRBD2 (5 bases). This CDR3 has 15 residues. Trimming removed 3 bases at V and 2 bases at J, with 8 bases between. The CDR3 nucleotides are TGTGCCAGCAGTTTTTCGGGGACTGGGGCCAACGTCCTGACTTTC. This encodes CASSFSGTGANVLTF.

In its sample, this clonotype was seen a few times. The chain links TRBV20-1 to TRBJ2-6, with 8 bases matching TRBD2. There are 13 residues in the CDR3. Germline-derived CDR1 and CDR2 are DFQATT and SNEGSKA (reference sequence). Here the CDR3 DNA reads TGCAGGGCGGGAGGCACTGGGGCCAACGTCCTGACTTTC. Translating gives CRAGGTGANVLTF.